This T cell receptor beta chain was obtained from a study of blood T cell repertoires in COVID-19. About the study: Sample material is recorded as cDNA or gDNA derived from T cells, B-cell-depleted T cells, or PBMCs.

The CDR3 length is 14 residues. Germline trimming cut 6 bases from V and 7 bases from J; bases unmatched to any gene: 11. The germline gives CDR1 PRHDT, CDR2 FYEKMQ (reference sequence). Original analysis: How many nucleated cells were present was estimated from reference gene primer amplification. The data were produced by immunoSEQ multiplex PCR, yet TCRdb's version contains in-frame clones alone and is incomplete. Clonal size and the V and J genes are those of that table, whereas D and trimming came from the DNA. This table has approximately 150,000 clones, 88% appearing once. The chain combines TRBV13 with TRBJ1-2; TRBD1 aligns across 7 bases. The sequence was obtained from a man between 45 and 60 years old who had recovered from COVID-19. The sequenced sample was peripheral blood. CDR3 residues: CASRRKGQSAGYTF. The CDR3 DNA reads TGTGCCAGCAGAAGAAAGGGACAGTCGGCTGGCTACACCTTC.